One and the same sample provided the 29 T cell receptor beta chains below, sequenced in a study of shared clonotypes between healthy human individuals. Naive CD8 cells, CD45RO-negative and positively selected for CCR7, excluded terminally differentiated effector memory CD45RA+ cells. Method: immunoSEQ multiplex PCR; TCRdb's copy keeps in-frame clones and lacks some. The sample includes about 2.2 million clones, 85% to 95% of them seen just once. Sequenced material: naive CD8+ T cells from PBMCs. All receptors derive from a man aged 18 to 29 in good health. Some clones in this sample may be carry-over from other donors' samples.

The CDR3 sequence: CASSHDMENYEQYF. CDR3 coding DNA: TGCGCCAGCAGCCATGACATGGAGAACTACGAGCAGTACTTC. This sequence joins TRBV4-1 and TRBJ2-7; the D is unclear. CDR1 is MGHRA, CDR2 YSYEKL, per germline. Trimming stripped 3 bases from V and 3 bases from J, with 12 bases between. This CDR3 is 14 amino acids long.

The table lists this clone with a few counts. V gene TRBV9 combines with J gene TRBJ1-1; 7 nucleotides agree with TRBD1. V dropped 0 bases and J dropped 0; count of bases not matched to a gene: 2. Germline V lookup: CDR1 SGDLS, CDR2 YYNGEE. This CDR3 spans 15 amino acids. CDR3 amino acids: CASSVEDRMNTEAFF. DNA of the CDR3: TGTGCCAGCAGCGTAGAGGACAGGATGAACACTGAAGCTTTCTTT.

The rearrangement joins TRBV9 to TRBJ2-2; 9 nucleotides match TRBD2. Germline values: CDR1 SGDLS, CDR2 YYNGEE. The J segment lost 7 bases and the V segment lost 3 bases, leaving 7 bases of the junction unmatched. This CDR3 has 15 residues. In DNA form, the CDR3 reads TGTGCCAGCAGCGGCGGACTAGCGAGGAGCGGGGAGCTGTTTTTT. Translating gives CASSGGLARSGELFF.

The genes are TRBV5-1 and TRBJ1-4; unclear D gene. V lost 3 bases to trimming and J lost 5 bases, with 8 bases between them. Germline lookup yields CDR1 SGHRS and CDR2 YFSETQ. CDR3 length equals 13 residues. CDR3 sequence reads: CASSSGRNEKLFF. CDR3 DNA: TGCGCCAGCAGCTCAGGAAGGAATGAAAAACTGTTTTTT.

The chain recombines TRBV29-1 with TRBJ2-7; 10 positions match TRBD1. With 6 bases clipped from V and 1 base from J, the junction kept 6 bases outside the gene matches. Germline CDR1 SQVTM, CDR2 ANQGSEA. The CDR3 consists of 14 residues. The CDR3 is CSVAGTGVSYEQYF. Written as DNA, the CDR3 is TGCAGCGTAGCTGGGACAGGGGTTTCCTACGAGCAGTACTTC.

The chain recombines TRBV11-2 with TRBJ1-1; no reliable D call. Germline values: CDR1 SGHAT, CDR2 FQNNGV. CDR3 length equals 15 residues. V was shortened by 5 bases and J by 1 base, with 14 bases between the two germline ends. CDR3: CASSRKGMTNTEAFF. The CDR3 region has the DNA TGTGCCAGCAGCCGGAAGGGAATGACGAACACTGAAGCTTTCTTT.

The chain links TRBV13 to TRBJ2-7; D call uncertain. Germline CDR1 PRHDT, CDR2 FYEKMQ (reference sequence). Trimming cost V 0 bases and J 2 bases, with 8 bases left between them. The CDR3 is 14 residues long. The CDR3 loop reads CASSLGRRTYEQYF. The CDR3 DNA sequence: TGTGCCAGCAGCTTAGGCAGGCGAACCTACGAGCAGTACTTC. The full variable domain, its missing parts supplied by reference TRBV13 and TRBJ2-7, is AAGVIQSPRHLIKEKRETATLKCYPIPRHDTVYWYQQGPGQDPQFLISFYEKMQSDKGSIPDRFSAQQFSDYHSELNMSSLELGDSALYFCASSLGRRTYEQYFGPGTRLTVT.

V is TRBV9 and J is TRBJ2-7; D tentatively fits TRBD1 or TRBD2 (5 bases each). Germline CDR1 and CDR2: SGDLS and YYNGEE. The V end was cut by 4 bases, the J end by 2 bases, with 13 bases between. The CDR3 is 14 amino acids. The CDR3 sequence: CASSTGDHPYEQYF. In nucleotides, the CDR3 is TGTGCCAGCAGCACCGGGGACCATCCCTACGAGCAGTACTTC.

V gene TRBV5-1 combines with J gene TRBJ2-7; either TRBD1 or TRBD2 may supply D (6 bases each). The CDR3 length is 16 residues. Germline-derived CDR1 and CDR2 are SGHRS and YFSETQ. Trimming stripped 3 bases from V and 0 bases from J, with 16 bases between. DNA of the CDR3: TGCGCCAGCAGCTCCCCCAGGGGCGGGACCTCCTACGAGCAGTACTTC. Protein product: CASSSPRGGTSYEQYF.

In the case of this clone: Other DNA sequences in this sample translate to the same CDR3. The chain recombines TRBV9 with TRBJ2-2, with no clear D. CDR1 is SGDLS and CDR2 is YYNGEE in the germline V gene. This CDR3 contains 13 residues. The ends were cut back, 2 bases at V and 4 bases at J, with 6 bases in the middle. The CDR3 sequence is CASSVTGTGELFF. In DNA form, the CDR3 reads TGTGCCAGCAGCGTGACGGGCACCGGGGAGCTGTTTTTT.

The chain is built from TRBV7-9 and TRBJ1-1; unclear D gene. Deletions cut 1 base from V and 5 bases from J, with 14 bases between. This CDR3 contains 15 residues. Germline values: CDR1 SEHNR, CDR2 FQNEAQ (reference sequence). CDR3 region: CASSLVKGAETEAFF. Here the CDR3 DNA reads TGTGCCAGCAGCTTAGTAAAGGGTGCGGAGACTGAAGCTTTCTTT.

This chain connects TRBV14 to TRBJ2-3, with TRBD2 identical over 11 bases. V lost 2 bases, J lost 6 bases, and 7 bases stayed unmatched. The germline CDR1 and CDR2 sequences are SGHDN and FVKESK. The CDR3 spans 16 residues. DNA for the CDR3: TGTGCCAGCAGCCAACTAGCGGGAGGTTTTGGGGATACGCAGTATTTT. It specifies CASSQLAGGFGDTQYF.

The chain employs TRBV9 and TRBJ2-1; perhaps TRBD1 as D (6 bases). Trimming took 4 bases from V and 6 from J, leaving 17 bases between them. This CDR3 spans 15 amino acids. Germline V gives CDR1 SGDLS, CDR2 YYNGEE. In DNA form, the CDR3 reads TGTGCCAGCAGCACAAGGGGGTCCGAGTCCAATGAGCAGTTCTTC. Protein product: CASSTRGSESNEQFF.

V is TRBV7-9 and J is TRBJ2-7; D possibly corresponds to TRBD2 (6 bases). V lost 5 bases, J lost 2 bases, and 16 bases lay in between. The CDR3 length is 15 residues. Looked up from germline, CDR1 is SEHNR and CDR2 is FQNEAQ (reference sequence). The CDR3 region is CASSPAGSATYEQYF. The CDR3 bases are TGTGCCAGCAGCCCAGCGGGTAGCGCAACCTACGAGCAGTACTTC.

The chain combines TRBV27 with TRBJ1-1; D ambiguous. The CDR3 length is 13 residues. V was pared by 2 bases and J by 4 bases, with 8 bases between. Looked up from germline, CDR1 is MNHEY and CDR2 is SMNVEV (reference sequence). CDR3 region: CASSLMGATEAFF. CDR3 nucleotide sequence: TGTGCCAGCAGTTTAATGGGAGCCACTGAAGCTTTCTTT.

The J gene is TRBJ2-3, the V gene TRBV7-9; TRBD2 is a possible D gene (5 bases). The germline V and J ends were trimmed by 5 bases and 7 bases, with 16 bases remaining between them. The CDR3 is 14 residues long. Per germline, CDR1 SEHNR and CDR2 FQNEAQ (reference sequence). The CDR3 is CASSPHGLLNTQYF. In nucleotides, the CDR3 is TGTGCCAGCAGCCCGCATGGACTCCTCAATACGCAGTATTTT.

V and J are TRBV28 and TRBJ2-2, with 8 bases that match TRBD2. Per the germline V gene, CDR1 is MDHEN and CDR2 is SYDVKM. The CDR3 has 14 residues. The V gene end was trimmed by 7 bases and the J gene end by 6 bases; junction bases not matched to a gene: 7. The CDR3 sequence is CASTDPGGPGELFF. CDR3 nucleotides: TGTGCCAGCACCGACCCGGGGGGGCCCGGGGAGCTGTTTTTT.

The chain carries TRBV19 and TRBJ1-5, with 9 bases matching TRBD1. CDR1 is LNHDA, CDR2 SQIVND, per germline (reference sequence). This CDR3 comprises 16 residues. Trimming cost V 7 bases and J 0 bases; bases outside gene matches: 7. CDR3 sequence reads: CASTGQGIYSNQPQHF. The CDR3 nucleotides read TGTGCCAGTACGGGACAGGGCATTTATAGCAATCAGCCCCAGCATTTT.

This chain connects TRBV14 to TRBJ2-5; the D gene is possibly TRBD2 (6 bases). Trimming cost V 0 bases and J 0 bases, with 14 bases left between them. The CDR3 has 17 amino acids. CDR1 SGHDN and CDR2 FVKESK come from the germline V gene. The CDR3, as DNA: TGTGCCAGCAGCCAAGAGGTAGCGGCCCCGTACCAAGAGACCCAGTACTTC. Its protein product is CASSQEVAAPYQETQYF.

The chain couples TRBV28 to TRBJ2-7; no clear D gene. This CDR3 contains 14 residues. Germline V CDR1 and CDR2: MDHEN, SYDVKM. V was clipped by 6 bases and J by 0 bases, with 12 bases between them. The CDR3 DNA follows: TGTGCCAGCAGCCCCGTCGCCCTCTCCTACGAGCAGTACTTC. Amino acids: CASSPVALSYEQYF.

V gene TRBV29-1 combines with J gene TRBJ2-2; TRBD1 aligns across 9 bases. This CDR3 is 14 amino acids long. V lost 4 bases and J lost 4; bases outside the gene matches: 4. Germline assignment: CDR1 SQVTM and CDR2 ANQGSEA. As DNA, the CDR3 is TGCAGCGTTGCGACAGGGGGAGTCACCGGGGAGCTGTTTTTT. As protein: CSVATGGVTGELFF.

V is TRBV7-9 and J is TRBJ2-6, with D possibly TRBD2 on 5 matching bases. This CDR3 region has 15 residues. V lost 8 bases and J lost 3, with 14 bases in between. Germline CDR1 and CDR2: SEHNR and FQNEAQ (reference sequence). In DNA form, the CDR3 reads TGTGCCAGCGGCGGGCTAGGGATTGGGGCCAACGTCCTGACTTTC. It encodes CASGGLGIGANVLTF.

The chain employs TRBV7-9 and TRBJ2-2, with 10 nucleotides matching TRBD1. CDR1 SEHNR and CDR2 FQNEAQ come from the germline V gene (reference sequence). The CDR3 is 17 residues long. The trim removed 4 bases at V and 2 bases at J, leaving 7 bases unmatched. CDR3 sequence (DNA): TGTGCCAGCAGCTCAGGGACAGGGGCCGCAAACACCGGGGAGCTGTTTTTT. Encoded protein: CASSSGTGAANTGELFF.

This rearrangement joins TRBV19 to TRBJ2-2; D remains ambiguous. The germline gives CDR1 LNHDA, CDR2 SQIVND (reference sequence). The CDR3 length is 10 residues. The ends were cut back, 10 bases at V and 7 bases at J, with 7 bases in the middle. The CDR3 protein is CATRFGELFF. The CDR3 coding sequence is TGTGCCACCCGGTTCGGGGAGCTGTTTTTT.

This chain uses TRBV28 with TRBJ1-5, with 8 bases lining up with TRBD1. V shed 2 bases, J shed 0 bases, and the junction held 3 bases outside the gene matches. Germline CDR1 MDHEN, CDR2 SYDVKM. This CDR3 spans 16 amino acids. This chain's CDR3 is CASSLGRGLSNQPQHF. As DNA, the CDR3 is TGTGCCAGCAGTTTAGGCAGGGGGCTTAGCAATCAGCCCCAGCATTTT.

The chain joins TRBV10-3 to TRBJ2-5; 10 nucleotides match TRBD2. The germline CDR1 and CDR2 sequences are ENHRY and SYGVKD. This CDR3 comprises 17 residues. The V and J ends lost 6 bases and 5 bases, in that order; junction bases with no gene match: 15. CDR3 in DNA: TGTGCCATCAGCCCTACCAGCGGGGGGGTACGAGTGGAGACCCAGTACTTC. It specifies CAISPTSGGVRVETQYF.

With regard to this clone: This specimen includes other DNA sequences encoding the same CDR3. The genes are TRBV4-2 and TRBJ2-7; a possible D gene is TRBD1 (6 bases). The CDR3 consists of 14 residues. CDR1 is LGHNA and CDR2 is YNFKEQ in the germline V gene. V was pared by 3 bases and J by 5 bases, with 14 bases between. CDR3 nucleotides: TGTGCCAGCAGCCAGGGCAGGGGTCTTAACGAGCAGTACTTC. Its translation is CASSQGRGLNEQYF.

The chain has TRBV5-1 and TRBJ2-7; D gene ambiguous. This CDR3 is 13 amino acids long. Germline V gene lookup returns CDR1 SGHRS and CDR2 YFSETQ. With 0 bases removed from V and 3 bases from J, the gap between germline ends came to 7 bases. The DNA of the CDR3 is TGCGCCAGCAGCTTGGAATTAGTCTACGAGCAGTACTTC. This gives the protein CASSLELVYEQYF.

This clone occurred once. The chain carries TRBV6-5 and TRBJ2-7, with 7 bases identical to TRBD2. The germline V gene has CDR1 MNHEY and CDR2 SVGAGI. The trim removed 2 bases at V and 9 bases at J, leaving 1 base unmatched. The CDR3 is made up of 11 amino acids. The CDR3 nucleotides are TGTGCCAGCAGTTACGGGGGGGTGCAGTACTTC. It translates to CASSYGGVQYF.